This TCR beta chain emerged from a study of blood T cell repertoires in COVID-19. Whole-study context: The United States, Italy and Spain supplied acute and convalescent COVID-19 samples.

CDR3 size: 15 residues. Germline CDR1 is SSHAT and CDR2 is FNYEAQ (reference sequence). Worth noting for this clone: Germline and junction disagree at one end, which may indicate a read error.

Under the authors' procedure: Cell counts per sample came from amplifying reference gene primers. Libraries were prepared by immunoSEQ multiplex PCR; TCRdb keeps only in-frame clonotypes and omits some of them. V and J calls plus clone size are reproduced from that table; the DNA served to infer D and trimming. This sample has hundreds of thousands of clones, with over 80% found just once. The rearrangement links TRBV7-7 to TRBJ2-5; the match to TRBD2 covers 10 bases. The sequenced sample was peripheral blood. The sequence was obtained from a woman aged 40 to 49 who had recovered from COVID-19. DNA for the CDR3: TGTGCTAGCAGCTTACAGCGGGGGGGCCAAGAGACCCAGTACTTC. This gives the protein CASSLQRGGQETQYF. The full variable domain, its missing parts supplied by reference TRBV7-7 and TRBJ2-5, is GAGVSQSPRYKVTKRGQDVTLRCDPISSHATLYWYQQALGQGPEFLTYFNYEAQPDKSGLPSDRFSAERPEGSISTLTIQRTEQRDSAMYRCASSLQRGGQETQYFGPGTRLLVL.